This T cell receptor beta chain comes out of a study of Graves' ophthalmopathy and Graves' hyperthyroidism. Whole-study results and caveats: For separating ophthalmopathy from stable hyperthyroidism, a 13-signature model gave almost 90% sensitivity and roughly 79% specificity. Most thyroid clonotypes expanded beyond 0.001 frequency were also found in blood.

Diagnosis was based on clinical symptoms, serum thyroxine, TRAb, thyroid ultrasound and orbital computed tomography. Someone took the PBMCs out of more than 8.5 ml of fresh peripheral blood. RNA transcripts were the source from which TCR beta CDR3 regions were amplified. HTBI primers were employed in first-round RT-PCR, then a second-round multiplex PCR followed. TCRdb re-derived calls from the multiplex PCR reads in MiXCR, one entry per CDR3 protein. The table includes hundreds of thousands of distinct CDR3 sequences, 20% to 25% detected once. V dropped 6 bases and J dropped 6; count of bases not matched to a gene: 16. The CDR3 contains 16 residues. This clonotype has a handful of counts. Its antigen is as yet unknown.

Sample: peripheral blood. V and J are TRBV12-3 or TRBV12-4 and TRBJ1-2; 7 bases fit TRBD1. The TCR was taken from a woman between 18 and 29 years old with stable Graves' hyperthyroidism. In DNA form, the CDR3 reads TGTGCCAGCAGCTTCGGTCGGGCAGGGGGTTTGGATGGCTACACCTTC. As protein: CASSFGRAGGLDGYTF.